What follows describes a single T cell receptor (beta chain). This specimen belongs to a study of blood T cell repertoires in COVID-19. Study as a whole: Some COVID-19 samples were acute and others convalescent; all came from the United States, Italy and Spain. Sources were T cells, B-cell-depleted T cells, or PBMCs; the material itself was cDNA or gDNA.

The germline CDR1 and CDR2 sequences are SGHNT and YYREEE (reference sequence). The V end was cut by 0 bases, the J end by 3 bases, with 8 bases between. The CDR3 is 14 residues long. TCRdb's copy holds only in-frame clones and misses some; the assay was immunoSEQ multiplex PCR. This table has fewer than 250,000 clones, 65% to 90% appearing once. The receptor's source is a man between 45 and 60 years old with COVID-19, enrolled during active disease. The sample taken for sequencing was peripheral blood. The chain has TRBV5-4 and TRBJ2-3, with D possibly TRBD1 on 5 matching bases. The CDR3 loop reads CASSLGPGTDTQYF. The DNA of the CDR3 is TGTGCCAGCAGCTTGGGTCCAGGGACAGATACGCAGTATTTT.